This TCR beta chain was sequenced in a study of type 1 regulatory T cells. Study summary: This in vitro CD4 product, T-allo10, is enriched for Tr1 cells and alloantigen-specific.

TCRdb passed the reads through MiXCR, listing each CDR3 protein once. Of more than 60,000 distinct CDR3 sequences in the sample, approximately 50% were seen once. Details on this clonotype: The antigen remains unidentified.

The study, taken as a whole, reports: Type 1 regulatory T cells had a more restricted TCR repertoire than non-type 1 regulatory T cells.

This clonotype was sampled from a human donor in good health. The sample consisted of cultured non-Tr1 T cells, either the whole culture or a sorted T cell fraction (not recorded which).

CDR3 nucleotides: TGCGCCAGCAGCTCCGGGACAGGGACAACAACTCAGAGAACCTACGAGCAGTACTTC. Its translation is CASSSGTGTTTQRTYEQYF. J is TRBJ2-7 and V is TRBV5-1; 9 nucleotides align to TRBD1. V shed 3 bases and J 2 bases; nucleotides not matched to a gene: 18. The V gene's germline CDR1 is SGHRS and CDR2 YFSETQ. The CDR3 has 19 residues. The full variable domain, rest sourced from reference TRBV5-1 and TRBJ2-7, is KAGVTQTPRYLIKTRGQQVTLSCSPISGHRSVSWYQQTPGQGLQFLFEYFSETQRNKGNFPGRFSGRQFSNSRSEMNVSTLELGDSALYLCASSSGTGTTTQRTYEQYFGPGTRLTVT.